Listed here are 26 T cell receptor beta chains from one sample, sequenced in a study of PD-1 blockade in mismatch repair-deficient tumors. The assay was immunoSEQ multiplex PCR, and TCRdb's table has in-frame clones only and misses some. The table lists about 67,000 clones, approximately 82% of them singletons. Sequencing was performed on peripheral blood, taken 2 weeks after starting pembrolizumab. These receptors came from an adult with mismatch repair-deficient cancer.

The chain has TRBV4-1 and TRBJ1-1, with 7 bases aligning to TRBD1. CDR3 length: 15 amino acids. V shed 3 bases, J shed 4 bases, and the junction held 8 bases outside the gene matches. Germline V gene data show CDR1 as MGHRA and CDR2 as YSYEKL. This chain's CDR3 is CASSQEGQEGTEAFF. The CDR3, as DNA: TGCGCCAGCAGCCAGGAAGGACAGGAGGGCACTGAAGCTTTCTTT.

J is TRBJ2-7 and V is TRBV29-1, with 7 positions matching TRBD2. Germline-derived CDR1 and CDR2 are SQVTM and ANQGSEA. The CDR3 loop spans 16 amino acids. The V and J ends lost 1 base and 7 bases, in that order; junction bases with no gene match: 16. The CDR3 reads CSVEVGGTREVGEQYF. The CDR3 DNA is TGCAGCGTTGAAGTCGGGGGGACCCGGGAGGTGGGGGAGCAGTACTTC.

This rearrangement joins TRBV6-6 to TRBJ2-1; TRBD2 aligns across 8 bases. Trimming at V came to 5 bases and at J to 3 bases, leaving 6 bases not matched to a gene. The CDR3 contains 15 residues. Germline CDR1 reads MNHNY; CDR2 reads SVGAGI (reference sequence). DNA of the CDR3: TGTGCCAGCAGTGCTACTAGCGGAGGCTACAATGAGCAGTTCTTC. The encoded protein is CASSATSGGYNEQFF.

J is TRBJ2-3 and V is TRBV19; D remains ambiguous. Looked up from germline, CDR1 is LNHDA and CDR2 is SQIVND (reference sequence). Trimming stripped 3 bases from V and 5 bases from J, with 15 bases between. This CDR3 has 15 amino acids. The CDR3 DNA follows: TGTGCCAGTAGTATGACGGCAGTCATCAGAGATACGCAGTATTTT. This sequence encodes CASSMTAVIRDTQYF.

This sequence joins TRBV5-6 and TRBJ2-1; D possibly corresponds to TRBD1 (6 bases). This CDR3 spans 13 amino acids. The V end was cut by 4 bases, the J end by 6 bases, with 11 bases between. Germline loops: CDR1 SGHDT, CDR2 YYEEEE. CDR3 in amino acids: CASSTDRRNEQFF. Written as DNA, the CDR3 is TGTGCCAGCAGCACGGACAGACGCAATGAGCAGTTCTTC.

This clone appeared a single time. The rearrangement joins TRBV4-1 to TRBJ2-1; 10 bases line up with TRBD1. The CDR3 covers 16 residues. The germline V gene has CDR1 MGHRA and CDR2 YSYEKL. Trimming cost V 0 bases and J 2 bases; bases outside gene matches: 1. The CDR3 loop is CASSQEDRGTYNEQFF. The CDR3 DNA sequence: TGCGCCAGCAGCCAAGAGGACAGGGGGACCTACAATGAGCAGTTCTTC.

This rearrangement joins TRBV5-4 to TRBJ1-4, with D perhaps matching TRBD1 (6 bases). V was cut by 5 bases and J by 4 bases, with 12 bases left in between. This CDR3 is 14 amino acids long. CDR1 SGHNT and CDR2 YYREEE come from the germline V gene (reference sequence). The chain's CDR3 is CASRSDSNNEKLFF. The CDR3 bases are TGTGCCAGCAGATCGGACAGCAATAATGAAAAACTGTTTTTT.

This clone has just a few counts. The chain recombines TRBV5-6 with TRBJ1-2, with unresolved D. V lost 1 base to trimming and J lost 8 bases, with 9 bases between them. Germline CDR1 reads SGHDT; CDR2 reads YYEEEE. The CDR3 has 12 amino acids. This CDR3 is CASSLWLRGYTF. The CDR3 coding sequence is TGTGCCAGCAGCTTGTGGCTCCGGGGCTACACCTTC.

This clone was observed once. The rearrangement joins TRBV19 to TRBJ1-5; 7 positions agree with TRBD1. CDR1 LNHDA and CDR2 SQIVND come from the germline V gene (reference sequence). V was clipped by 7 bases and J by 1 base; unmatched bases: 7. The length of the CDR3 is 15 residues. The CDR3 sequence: CASTGGDRSNQPQHF. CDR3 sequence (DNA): TGTGCCAGTACAGGAGGGGACAGAAGCAATCAGCCCCAGCATTTT.

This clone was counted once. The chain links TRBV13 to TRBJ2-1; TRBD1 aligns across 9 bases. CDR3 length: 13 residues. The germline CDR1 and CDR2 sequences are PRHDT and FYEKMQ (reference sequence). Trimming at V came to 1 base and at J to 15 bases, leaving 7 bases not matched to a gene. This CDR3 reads CASSLEGTGSVFF. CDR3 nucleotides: TGTGCCAGCAGCTTAGAAGGGACAGGGAGTGTGTTCTTC.

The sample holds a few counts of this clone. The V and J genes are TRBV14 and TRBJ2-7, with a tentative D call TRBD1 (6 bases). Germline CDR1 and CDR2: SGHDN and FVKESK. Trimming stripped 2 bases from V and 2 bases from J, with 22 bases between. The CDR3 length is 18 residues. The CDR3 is CASSQLAYTGTQTYEQYF. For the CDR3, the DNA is TGTGCCAGCAGCCAACTGGCTTATACAGGGACACAAACCTACGAGCAGTACTTC.

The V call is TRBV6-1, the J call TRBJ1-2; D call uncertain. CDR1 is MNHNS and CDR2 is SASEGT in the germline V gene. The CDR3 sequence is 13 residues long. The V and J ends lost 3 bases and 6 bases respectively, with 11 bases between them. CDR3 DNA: TGTGCCAGCAGTGATATGGAGGGTGATGGCTACACCTTC. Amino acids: CASSDMEGDGYTF.

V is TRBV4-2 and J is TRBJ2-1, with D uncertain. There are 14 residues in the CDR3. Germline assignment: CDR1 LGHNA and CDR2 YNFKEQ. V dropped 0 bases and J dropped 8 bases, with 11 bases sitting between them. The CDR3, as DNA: TGTGCCAGCAGCCAAGATAGGAGTACCGATGAGCAGTTCTTC. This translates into CASSQDRSTDEQFF.

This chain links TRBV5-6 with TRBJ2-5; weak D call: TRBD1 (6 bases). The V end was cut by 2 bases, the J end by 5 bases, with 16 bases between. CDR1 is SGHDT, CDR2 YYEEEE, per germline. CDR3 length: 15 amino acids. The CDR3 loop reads CASSFGQPSRETQYF. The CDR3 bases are TGTGCCAGCAGCTTCGGACAGCCCAGCCGGGAGACCCAGTACTTC.

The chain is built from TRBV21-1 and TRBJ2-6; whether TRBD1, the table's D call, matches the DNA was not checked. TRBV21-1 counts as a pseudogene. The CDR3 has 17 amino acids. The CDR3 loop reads CASAFTGGASGANVLTF. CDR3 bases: TGTGCCAGCGCCTTTACAGGGGGGGCTTCTGGGGCCAACGTCCTGACTTTC.

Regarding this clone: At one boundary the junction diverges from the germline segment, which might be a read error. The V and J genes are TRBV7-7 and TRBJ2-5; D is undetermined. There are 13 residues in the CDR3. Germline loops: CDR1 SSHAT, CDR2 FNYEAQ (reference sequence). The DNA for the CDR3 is TGTGCTAGCAGCTTGGCGGTGGCAGAGACCCAGTACTTC. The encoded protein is CASSLAVAETQYF.

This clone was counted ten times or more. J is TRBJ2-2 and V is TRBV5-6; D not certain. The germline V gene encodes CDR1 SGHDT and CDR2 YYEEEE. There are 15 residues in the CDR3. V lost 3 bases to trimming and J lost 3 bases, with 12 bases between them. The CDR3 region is CASSSLVVYTGELFF. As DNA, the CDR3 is TGTGCCAGCAGCTCACTGGTAGTATACACCGGGGAGCTGTTTTTT.

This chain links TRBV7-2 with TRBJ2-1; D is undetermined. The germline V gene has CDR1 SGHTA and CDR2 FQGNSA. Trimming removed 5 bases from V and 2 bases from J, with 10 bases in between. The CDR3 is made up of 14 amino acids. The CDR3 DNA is TGTGCCAGCAGCCCTTGGCGAGCCTACAATGAGCAGTTCTTC. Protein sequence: CASSPWRAYNEQFF. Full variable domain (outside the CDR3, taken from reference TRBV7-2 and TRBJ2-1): GAGVSQSPSNKVTEKGKDVELRCDPISGHTALYWYRQSLGQGLEFLIYFQGNSAPDKSGLPSDRFSAERTGGSVSTLTIQRTQQEDSAVYLCASSPWRAYNEQFFGPGTRLTVL.

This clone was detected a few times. CDR3 sequence: CASSHSGRGETQYF. CDR3 nucleotide sequence: TGTGCCAGCAGTCATAGCGGGAGAGGGGAGACCCAGTACTTC. The chain couples TRBV5-6 to TRBJ2-5; 9 bases align to TRBD2. V was clipped by 5 bases and J by 5 bases; unmatched bases: 7. The CDR3 extends over 14 amino acids. CDR1 and CDR2 (germline): SGHDT, YYEEEE.

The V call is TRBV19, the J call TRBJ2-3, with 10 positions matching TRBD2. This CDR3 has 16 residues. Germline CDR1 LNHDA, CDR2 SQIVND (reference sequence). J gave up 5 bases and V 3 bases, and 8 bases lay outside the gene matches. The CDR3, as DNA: TGTGCCAGTAGTATTCTCCTAGCGGGAGTTGAAGATACGCAGTATTTT. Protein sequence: CASSILLAGVEDTQYF.

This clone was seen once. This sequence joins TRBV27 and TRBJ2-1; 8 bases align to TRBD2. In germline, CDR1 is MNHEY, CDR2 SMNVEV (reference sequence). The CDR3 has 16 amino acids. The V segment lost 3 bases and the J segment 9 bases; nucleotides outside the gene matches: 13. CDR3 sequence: CASSFHPTSVTGEQFF. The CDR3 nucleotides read TGTGCCAGCAGTTTCCATCCGACTAGCGTGACGGGTGAGCAGTTCTTC.

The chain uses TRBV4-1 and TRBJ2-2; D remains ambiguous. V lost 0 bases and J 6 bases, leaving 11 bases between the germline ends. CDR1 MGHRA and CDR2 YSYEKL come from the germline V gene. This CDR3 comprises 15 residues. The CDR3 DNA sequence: TGCGCCAGCAGCCAAGATCCGTACGCCGCCGGGGAGCTGTTTTTT. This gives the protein CASSQDPYAAGELFF.

CDR3 residues: CAWSPNWMGNSGANVLTF. CDR3 DNA sequence: TGTGCCTGGAGCCCGAACTGGATGGGAAACTCTGGGGCCAACGTCCTGACTTTC. The rearrangement uses TRBV30 and TRBJ2-6; D is uncertain. The CDR3 has 18 amino acids. V lost 3 bases, J lost 0 bases, and 18 bases lay in between. The germline V gene encodes CDR1 GTSNPN and CDR2 SVGIG (reference sequence).

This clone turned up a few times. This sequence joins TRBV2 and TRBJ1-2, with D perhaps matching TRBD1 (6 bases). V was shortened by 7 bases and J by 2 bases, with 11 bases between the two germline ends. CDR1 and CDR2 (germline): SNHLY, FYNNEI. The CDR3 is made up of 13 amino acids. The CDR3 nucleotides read TGTGCCAGCATTATGACAGGAAACTATGGCTACACCTTC. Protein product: CASIMTGNYGYTF.

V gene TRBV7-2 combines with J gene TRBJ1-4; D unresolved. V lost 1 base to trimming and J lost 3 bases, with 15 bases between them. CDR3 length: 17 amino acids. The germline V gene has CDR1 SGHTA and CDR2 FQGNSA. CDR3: CASSLGLSGRANEKLFF. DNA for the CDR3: TGTGCCAGCAGCTTAGGTCTTTCAGGCCGAGCTAATGAAAAACTGTTTTTT.

In DNA form, the CDR3 reads TGTGCCAGCACCCCCCCGGGACTAGGGGTTCGGGAGCAGTACTTC. It codes for CASTPPGLGVREQYF. This chain connects TRBV7-2 to TRBJ2-7; 8 bases agree with TRBD2. CDR1 SGHTA and CDR2 FQGNSA come from the germline V gene. The CDR3 extends over 15 amino acids. The V segment lost 7 bases and the J segment 7 bases; nucleotides outside the gene matches: 15.